This entry describes one T cell receptor beta chain. The antigen is undetermined. The PCR was carried out with 60 Vbeta primers and 13 Jbeta primers. The assay was immunoSEQ multiplex PCR, and TCRdb's table has in-frame clones only and misses some. The table has around 150,000 clones, 65% to 80% seen once; the top ten hold about 3.4%. The germline V gene has CDR1 SGHDN and CDR2 FVKESK. The CDR3 sequence is 13 residues long. V gave up 4 bases and J gave up 3 bases, with 7 bases separating them. The sample is drawn from a study of cytomegalovirus exposure and HLA in healthy donors. Study-wide results and limits: Generally TCR sequences proved uncommon, though certain public TCRs appeared in numerous donors.

The receptor's source is a man aged 35 to 55 in good health and CMV-seronegative. The chain carries TRBV14 and TRBJ2-1; a weak D match, TRBD1 (6 bases). Material: PBMCs. CDR3 coding DNA: TGTGCCAGCAGCCCGGACAGCTACAATGAGCAGTTCTTC. As protein: CASSPDSYNEQFF.